Below are 20 T cell receptor beta chains sequenced from a single sample in a study of T cells expressing NK-cell markers. Using the 5' RACE reads, TCRdb records one entry per CDR3 protein without DNA. The sample has hundreds of thousands of distinct CDR3 sequences; the top ten hold around 3.3%. Sample: blood T cells: a sorted CD56 or NKG2C T cell subset, CD4+ or CD8+ T cells, or bulk PBMC T cells (not recorded which). These receptor sequences come from a man between 18 and 35 years old in good health.

The chain employs TRBV7-8 and TRBJ2-7; as DNA is missing, the TRBD1 call by TCRdb cannot be tested. The V gene's germline CDR1 is SGHVS and CDR2 FQNEAQ. The CDR3 has 15 residues. CDR3 sequence: CASSLGGPQGYEQYF.

The V gene is TRBV20-1, the J gene TRBJ2-1; checking the TCRdb D call of TRBD2 is not possible without DNA. The germline V gene encodes CDR1 DFQATT and CDR2 SNEGSKA (reference sequence). The CDR3 is 18 residues long. The CDR3 sequence is CSAFPGLAGVSFYNEQFF.

The chain joins TRBV12-3 or TRBV12-4 to TRBJ2-1; TCRdb's D call, TRBD2, is unchecked because there is no DNA. CDR3 size: 16 residues. The CDR3 loop is CASSSMPAGSYNEQFF.

This chain joins TRBV10-3 and TRBJ2-3. This CDR3 has 14 amino acids. The germline gives CDR1 ENHRY, CDR2 SYGVKD. The CDR3 sequence: CAISLSSSTDTQYF.

The V and J genes are TRBV5-1 and TRBJ2-5; TCRdb outputs TRBD1, but without DNA this stays unchecked. This CDR3 has 14 residues. Germline CDR1 and CDR2: SGHRS and YFSETQ. The CDR3 reads CASSRDSYQETQYF.

This chain connects TRBV29-1 to TRBJ1-2; TCRdb indicates TRBD1, and absent DNA this call remains unverified. The CDR3 totals 17 residues. CDR1 and CDR2 from the germline V gene are SQVTM and ANQGSEA. The CDR3 is CSVESASGPGTSYGYTF.

J is TRBJ2-1 and V is TRBV5-6; as DNA is missing, the TRBD2 call by TCRdb cannot be tested. The CDR3 loop spans 17 amino acids. Looked up from germline, CDR1 is SGHDT and CDR2 is YYEEEE. CDR3 in amino acids: CASSLPSGRAGDNEQFF. Full variable domain (missing parts from reference TRBV5-6 and TRBJ2-1): DAGVTQSPTHLIKTRGQQVTLRCSPKSGHDTVSWYQQALGQGPQFIFQYYEEEERQRGNFPDRFSGHQFPNYSSELNVNALLLGDSALYLCASSLPSGRAGDNEQFFGPGTRLTVL.

This chain joins TRBV4-2 and TRBJ2-1; TCRdb picks TRBD2, but there is no DNA to check that call. From germline, CDR1 is LGHNA and CDR2 YNFKEQ. This CDR3 is built from 15 residues. Here the CDR3 reads CASSPRLAAYNEQFF.

The chain has TRBV28 and TRBJ2-2. The CDR3 loop spans 14 amino acids. CDR1 and CDR2 from the germline V gene are MDHEN and SYDVKM. This CDR3 reads CASSLIDLTGELFF.

The chain joins TRBV20-1 to TRBJ2-5; absent DNA, TCRdb's TRBD2 call cannot be checked. Germline V gene data show CDR1 as DFQATT and CDR2 as SNEGSKA (reference sequence). This CDR3 region has 16 residues. The CDR3 reads CSAAGLAGAIQETQYF.

The V and J genes are TRBV9 and TRBJ1-1; TCRdb outputs TRBD1, but without DNA this stays unchecked. The CDR3 is 16 amino acids. Germline V gene data show CDR1 as SGDLS and CDR2 as YYNGEE. The CDR3 sequence: CASSVDLGQGRGEAFF.

This rearrangement joins TRBV5-1 to TRBJ2-5; TCRdb designates TRBD2, a call that cannot be tested without DNA. This CDR3 has 15 residues. The germline V gene has CDR1 SGHRS and CDR2 YFSETQ. The CDR3: CASRDLAGVAETQYF.

This sequence joins TRBV7-9 and TRBJ2-1; the TCRdb D gene call, TRBD2, has no DNA to confirm it. Germline V gene lookup returns CDR1 SEHNR and CDR2 FQNEAQ (reference sequence). This CDR3 comprises 11 residues. The CDR3 protein is CASSPSGHQFF. Drawing the rest from reference TRBV7-9 and TRBJ2-1, the complete variable domain is DTGVSQNPRHKITKRGQNVTFRCDPISEHNRLYWYRQTLGQGPEFLTYFQNEAQLEKSRLLSDRFSAERPKGSFSTLEIQRTEQGDSAMYLCASSPSGHQFFGPGTRLTVL.

CDR3: CAWSQGGDQPQHF. The chain employs TRBV30 and TRBJ1-5; TCRdb's D gene call, TRBD1, goes unchecked for lack of DNA. The CDR3 length is 13 residues. Germline values: CDR1 GTSNPN, CDR2 SVGIG (reference sequence).

The chain employs TRBV12-3 or TRBV12-4 and TRBJ2-3. CDR3 length: 13 amino acids. CDR3 loop: CASSLQLADTQYF.

This sequence joins TRBV18 and TRBJ1-2. The CDR3 covers 14 residues. CDR1 is KGHSH, CDR2 LQKENI, per germline. CDR3 sequence reads: CASSPPGGNYGYTF.

The genes are TRBV4-1 and TRBJ2-1. The CDR3 spans 13 residues. The germline V gene has CDR1 MGHRA and CDR2 YSYEKL. CDR3 sequence: CASSQELAAEQFF.

CDR3: CASSQDNFGHLYRFF. The genes are TRBV4-1 and TRBJ2-1; with no DNA, the TCRdb D assignment of TRBD1 cannot be verified. Germline V lookup: CDR1 MGHRA, CDR2 YSYEKL. The CDR3 sequence is 15 residues long.

V is TRBV12-3 or TRBV12-4 and J is TRBJ1-1. This CDR3 contains 13 residues. The CDR3 is CASSPLVVTEAFF.

The J gene is TRBJ2-5, the V gene TRBV6-6. Germline CDR1 reads MNHNY; CDR2 reads SVGAGI (reference sequence). This CDR3 is built from 12 residues. The CDR3: CASSYIKESQYF.